These 13 T cell receptor beta chains came from one sample sequenced in a study of blood T cell repertoires in COVID-19. Clones were sequenced by immunoSEQ multiplex PCR, and TCRdb holds only the in-frame ones, with some missing. This repertoire shows approximately 250,000 clones, 75% to 90% found once; its top ten account for roughly a tenth. Source material: peripheral blood. The receptors come from a woman between 65 and 79 years old with COVID-19, enrolled during active disease.

The chain is built from TRBV18 and TRBJ1-1; D is possibly TRBD1 (5 bases). Germline values: CDR1 KGHSH, CDR2 LQKENI. This CDR3 region has 15 residues. V was trimmed by 1 base and J by 3 bases, leaving 12 bases between them. The CDR3 DNA reads as TGTGCCAGCTCACCACAAAATGGAGGGGACACTGAAGCTTTCTTT. Translation gives CASSPQNGGDTEAFF. Full variable domain (remainder filled in from reference TRBV18 and TRBJ1-1): NAGVMQNPRHLVRRRGQEARLRCSPMKGHSHVYWYRQLPEEGLKFMVYLQKENIIDESGMPKERFSAEFPKEGPSILRIQQVVRGDSAAYFCASSPQNGGDTEAFFGQGTRLTVV.

This clone was recorded only once. V gene TRBV3-1 (or the pseudogene TRBV3-2) combines with J gene TRBJ1-1, with TRBD1 as a possible D gene (5 bases). Between the trimmed V and J ends, which lost 4 bases and 10 bases, there was a span of 16 bases. The CDR3 contains 13 residues. Germline V gene data show CDR1 as LGHDT and CDR2 as YNNKEL (reference sequence). The CDR3 here is CASSPQGGSVAFF. The CDR3 DNA sequence: TGTGCCAGCAGCCCCCAGGGAGGGAGTGTAGCTTTCTTT.

CDR3: CASSQDRVYVGELFF. The CDR3 nucleotides read TGTGCCAGCAGCCAAGACAGGGTTTACGTCGGGGAGCTGTTTTTT. The chain recombines TRBV3-1 (or the pseudogene TRBV3-2) with TRBJ2-2, with D possibly TRBD1 on 5 matching bases. Per germline, CDR1 LGHDT and CDR2 YNNKEL (reference sequence). The CDR3 runs to 15 residues. Trimming shortened V by 0 bases and J by 7 bases, and 12 bases separated the two germline ends.

The chain couples TRBV19 to TRBJ1-3; 8 bases map to TRBD1. V shed 7 bases and J 1 base; nucleotides not matched to a gene: 9. The germline V gene encodes CDR1 LNHDA and CDR2 SQIVND (reference sequence). The CDR3 is 16 amino acids. The chain's CDR3 is CASTLDREASGNTIYF. The CDR3 DNA is TGTGCCAGTACCCTGGACAGGGAGGCTTCTGGAAACACCATATATTTT.

This clone was counted once. The chain carries TRBV28 and TRBJ2-7; TRBD2 agrees at 15 bases. V lost 6 bases to trimming and J lost 4 bases; unmatched junction nucleotides: 10. This CDR3 is 17 amino acids long. CDR1 and CDR2 (germline): MDHEN, SYDVKM. In DNA form, the CDR3 reads TGTGCCAGCAGAACCGGGACTAGCGGGGGGCTTGGTTACGAGCAGTACTTC. This codes for CASRTGTSGGLGYEQYF.

The chain has TRBV6-5 and TRBJ1-3; 8 bases are a match to TRBD1. Germline CDR1 MNHEY, CDR2 SVGAGI. V was pared by 5 bases and J by 2 bases, with 5 bases of the junction left unmatched. The CDR3 spans 15 residues. The CDR3 DNA reads as TGTGCCAGCAGTACGGACAGGGCACCTGGAAACACCATATATTTT. The encoded protein is CASSTDRAPGNTIYF.

Comments on this clone: A junction boundary mismatches the germline segment, possibly from a read error. The chain combines TRBV28 with TRBJ1-1; a possible D gene is TRBD1 (6 bases). CDR1 MDHEN and CDR2 SYDVKM come from the germline V gene. CDR3 length: 14 residues. The CDR3 nucleotides read TGTGCCAGCAGTTTAAGCGCGGAGAGGGACATCTCTACGTTT. The encoded protein is CASSLSAERDISTF. The full variable domain, completed using reference TRBV28 and TRBJ1-1, is DVKVTQSSRYLVKRTGEKVFLECVQDMDHENMFWYRQDPGLGLRLIYFSYDVKMKEKGDIPEGYSVSREKKERFSLILESASTNQTSMYLCASSLSAERDISTFGQGTRLTVV.

DNA of the CDR3: TGTGCCAGCAGCCTAAACCCTACAGGGGGCTACGAGCAGTACTTC. Its protein product is CASSLNPTGGYEQYF. The chain couples TRBV3-1 (or the pseudogene TRBV3-2) to TRBJ2-7; 8 bases fit TRBD1. The CDR3 is made up of 15 amino acids. With 4 bases clipped from V and 3 bases from J, the junction kept 8 bases outside the gene matches. Germline CDR1 LGHDT, CDR2 YNNKEL (reference sequence).

The chain links TRBV18 to TRBJ2-1, with TRBD2 as a possible D gene (6 bases). This CDR3 has 15 amino acids. Between the trimmed V and J ends, which lost 2 bases and 0 bases, there was a span of 8 bases. Per the germline V gene, CDR1 is KGHSH and CDR2 is LQKENI. CDR3 bases: TGTGCCAGCTCACCATTAGCGGTCTCCTACAATGAGCAGTTCTTC. Protein sequence: CASSPLAVSYNEQFF.

Only a few counts were recorded for this clone. The rearrangement joins TRBV19 to TRBJ2-7; 14 positions agree with TRBD2. J was trimmed by 5 bases and V by 5 bases; bases with no gene match: 5. CDR3 size: 15 residues. CDR1 and CDR2 (germline): LNHDA, SQIVND (reference sequence). CDR3 amino acids: CASSHRTSGRNEQYF. The CDR3 DNA reads TGTGCCAGTAGTCATAGGACTAGCGGGAGGAACGAGCAGTACTTC.

The chain uses TRBV12-5 and TRBJ1-1; D is possibly TRBD1 (5 bases). The V gene's germline CDR1 is LGHNT and CDR2 FRNRAP. The CDR3 contains 13 residues. V shed 6 bases and J shed 8 bases, with 16 bases lying between them. CDR3 protein: CASGGRGGEEAFF. For the CDR3, the DNA is TGTGCTAGTGGAGGAAGGGGAGGCGAGGAAGCTTTCTTT.

The chain links TRBV5-6 to TRBJ1-2; 10 bases are shared with TRBD1. The V segment lost 4 bases and the J segment 4 bases; nucleotides outside the gene matches: 7. The length of the CDR3 is 15 residues. Germline CDR1 is SGHDT and CDR2 is YYEEEE. CDR3 protein: CASSLATGGVYGYTF. CDR3 nucleotides: TGTGCCAGCAGCCTAGCGACAGGGGGCGTCTATGGCTACACCTTC.

On this clone: The junction and the germline gene differ at one end; a read error may be behind it. This chain links TRBV7-7 with TRBJ2-5; a possible D gene is TRBD2 (5 bases). The germline V gene encodes CDR1 SSHAT and CDR2 FNYEAQ (reference sequence). The CDR3 consists of 15 residues. Here the CDR3 DNA reads TGTGCTAGCAGCCCATTCGTGGGAGTGGGCGAGACCCAGTACTTC. It codes for CASSPFVGVGETQYF.